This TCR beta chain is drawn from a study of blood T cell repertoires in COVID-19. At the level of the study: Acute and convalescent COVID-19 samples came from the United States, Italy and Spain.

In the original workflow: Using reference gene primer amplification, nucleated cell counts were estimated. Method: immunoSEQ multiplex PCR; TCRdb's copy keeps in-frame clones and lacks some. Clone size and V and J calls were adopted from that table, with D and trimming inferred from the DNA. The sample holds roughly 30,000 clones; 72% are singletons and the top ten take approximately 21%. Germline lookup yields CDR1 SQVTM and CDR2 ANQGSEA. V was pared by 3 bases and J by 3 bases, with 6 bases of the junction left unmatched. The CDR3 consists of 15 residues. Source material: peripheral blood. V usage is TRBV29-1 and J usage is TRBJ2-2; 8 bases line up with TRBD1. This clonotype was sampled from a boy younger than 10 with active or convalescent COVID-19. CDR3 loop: CSVETGETYTGELFF. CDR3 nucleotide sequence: TGCAGCGTTGAGACAGGGGAAACCTACACCGGGGAGCTGTTTTTT.